Below, 23 T cell receptor beta chains from the same sample are listed, as sequenced in a study of cytomegalovirus exposure and HLA in healthy donors. PCR used 60 Vbeta primers and 13 Jbeta primers. Profiling relied on immunoSEQ multiplex PCR, and the TCRdb table lists in-frame clones only, not all of them. Of 100,000 to 150,000 clones detected, 72% appear once; the ten largest clones hold about 4%. The specimen sequenced was PBMCs. The receptor set was obtained from a man between 25 and 39 years old in good health and CMV-seronegative.

This chain links TRBV6-1 with TRBJ1-5; possibly TRBD1 for D (6 bases). The V end was cut by 6 bases, the J end by 7 bases, with 13 bases between. Germline CDR1 reads MNHNS; CDR2 reads SASEGT. There are 13 residues in the CDR3. The CDR3 loop is CASRDRREQPQHF. In nucleotides, the CDR3 is TGTGCCAGCAGGGACAGAAGGGAGCAGCCCCAGCATTTT.

The chain couples TRBV4-2 to TRBJ2-3, with a tentative D call TRBD1 (5 bases). In germline, CDR1 is LGHNA, CDR2 YNFKEQ. The V gene lost 6 bases and the J gene lost 2 bases, with 24 bases spanning the gap. The CDR3 is 18 amino acids. In DNA form, the CDR3 reads TGTGCCAGCAGTCTAAGTCTAATCCAACAGGCTTTCACAGATACGCAGTATTTT. Amino acids: CASSLSLIQQAFTDTQYF.

This chain uses TRBV7-9 with TRBJ2-5; TRBD1 agrees at 8 bases. CDR3 length: 17 residues. Germline loops: CDR1 SEHNR, CDR2 FQNEAQ (reference sequence). V was pared by 0 bases and J by 1 base, with 7 bases of the junction left unmatched. CDR3 sequence: CASSLAFTGGLQETQYF. The DNA of the CDR3 is TGTGCCAGCAGCTTAGCTTTCACAGGGGGTCTCCAAGAGACCCAGTACTTC. Looking up the rest from reference TRBV7-9 and TRBJ2-5 gives the full variable domain: DTGVSQNPRHKITKRGQNVTFRCDPISEHNRLYWYRQTLGQGPEFLTYFQNEAQLEKSRLLSDRFSAERPKGSFSTLEIQRTEQGDSAMYLCASSLAFTGGLQETQYFGPGTRLLVL.

V and J are TRBV10-1 and TRBJ1-1; tentative D call: TRBD1 (5 bases). This CDR3 is built from 13 residues. The V gene lost 4 bases and the J gene lost 5 bases, with 11 bases spanning the gap. The germline gives CDR1 WNHNN, CDR2 SYGVQD (reference sequence). CDR3 nucleotide sequence: TGCGCCAGCAGTGGACAGCCAGGAACTGAAGCTTTCTTT. The encoded protein is CASSGQPGTEAFF.

This chain connects TRBV4-3 to TRBJ2-7, with a possible D match to TRBD2 (5 bases). Per the germline V gene, CDR1 is LGHNA and CDR2 is YSLEER. CDR3 length equals 15 residues. V was clipped by 1 base and J by 0 bases, with 10 bases between them. The CDR3 protein is CASSQVAAVSYEQYF. CDR3 bases: TGCGCCAGCAGCCAAGTGGCAGCGGTCTCCTACGAGCAGTACTTC.

The gene calls are TRBV15 and TRBJ2-3, with D perhaps TRBD1 (6 bases). Germline CDR1 LNHNV, CDR2 YYDKDF (reference sequence). V lost 7 bases and J lost 8, with 19 bases in between. The CDR3 is 14 amino acids. CDR3 region: CATMARTASLTQYF. The CDR3 bases are TGTGCCACCATGGCTAGGACAGCCAGCCTTACGCAGTATTTT.

This clone was observed once. This chain links TRBV30 with TRBJ1-1; maybe TRBD1 (6 bases). The CDR3 has 15 amino acids. Germline CDR1 is GTSNPN and CDR2 is SVGIG (reference sequence). With 0 bases removed from V and 7 bases from J, the gap between germline ends came to 18 bases. The CDR3 DNA sequence: TGTGCCTGGAGTGTATGGGCGGGGGCGCCCGATGAAGCTTTCTTT. Translating gives CAWSVWAGAPDEAFF. Full variable domain (outside the CDR3, taken from reference TRBV30 and TRBJ1-1): SQTIHQWPATLVQPVGSPLSLECTVEGTSNPNLYWYRQAAGRGLQLLFYSVGIGQISSEVPQNLSASRPQDRQFILSSKKLLLSDSGFYLCAWSVWAGAPDEAFFGQGTRLTVV.

This sequence joins TRBV2 and TRBJ2-7, with 9 bases identical to TRBD2. This CDR3 is built from 15 residues. CDR1 and CDR2 (germline): SNHLY, FYNNEI. V shed 4 bases, J shed 2 bases, and the junction held 6 bases outside the gene matches. The CDR3 protein is CASSGALAGAYEQYF. In nucleotides, the CDR3 is TGTGCCAGCAGTGGGGCCTTAGCGGGGGCCTACGAGCAGTACTTC.

CDR3 loop: CASSPTATGEDQPQHF. CDR3 in DNA: TGTGCCAGCTCACCAACGGCGACAGGGGAAGATCAGCCCCAGCATTTT. The rearrangement uses TRBV18 and TRBJ1-5; 8 nucleotides match TRBD1. CDR1 and CDR2 (germline): KGHSH, LQKENI. This CDR3 region has 16 residues. After removal of 2 bases from V and 5 bases from J, the junction contained 8 bases not matched to a gene.

CDR3 DNA: TGTGCCAGCAGCCAAGATTGGAGGGAAGAGGGCGACACGCAGTATTTT. This translates into CASSQDWREEGDTQYF. The chain couples TRBV14 to TRBJ2-3, with D perhaps TRBD2 (6 bases). Per the germline V gene, CDR1 is SGHDN and CDR2 is FVKESK. The CDR3 has 16 residues. Trimming removed 0 bases at V and 9 bases at J, with 19 bases between.

The chain recombines TRBV6-5 with TRBJ2-5, with 10 nucleotides matching TRBD1. This CDR3 is 14 amino acids long. The V gene end was trimmed by 5 bases and the J gene end by 5 bases; junction bases not matched to a gene: 5. Germline CDR1 is MNHEY and CDR2 is SVGAGI. Here the CDR3 reads CASSATGGLETQYF. DNA of the CDR3: TGTGCCAGCAGTGCGACAGGGGGCTTGGAGACCCAGTACTTC.

This chain uses TRBV6-6 with TRBJ1-2; 9 nucleotides agree with TRBD1. V lost 6 bases and J lost 8; bases outside the gene matches: 16. The CDR3 is made up of 16 amino acids. Germline assignment: CDR1 MNHNY and CDR2 SVGAGI (reference sequence). CDR3 loop: CASRAGQGRVAKGYTF. CDR3 DNA sequence: TGTGCCAGCAGGGCGGGACAGGGAAGAGTGGCCAAGGGCTACACCTTC.

The rearrangement uses TRBV5-6 and TRBJ2-5; 14 nucleotides match TRBD2. The J call may be wrong; the DNA end is better matched by TRBJ2-7. This CDR3 is built from 15 residues. Looked up from germline, CDR1 is SGHDT and CDR2 is YYEEEE. CDR3 sequence reads: CASSLGLAGGYEQYF. CDR3 nucleotide sequence: TGTGCCAGCAGCTTAGGACTAGCGGGGGGATACGAGCAGTACTTC.

The V and J genes are TRBV14 and TRBJ2-1; tentatively, D is TRBD1 (5 bases). The CDR3 has 15 amino acids. V lost 0 bases, J lost 0 bases, and 6 bases lay in between. The germline gives CDR1 SGHDN, CDR2 FVKESK. CDR3 protein: CASSQDRGSYNEQFF. The DNA for the CDR3 is TGTGCCAGCAGCCAAGATAGGGGCTCCTACAATGAGCAGTTCTTC.

Concerning this clone: Germline is not matched at one junction end, which may reflect a read error. CDR3 nucleotides: TGTGCCATCACTGAGTCCAAGGGGGTGCGCTCCTACGAGCAGTACTTC. This translates into CAITESKGVRSYEQYF. The rearrangement uses TRBV10-3 and TRBJ2-7; D might be TRBD1 (6 bases). Germline CDR1 is ENHRY and CDR2 is SYGVKD. The CDR3 spans 16 residues.

This clone was counted between two and nine times. The chain employs TRBV12-5 and TRBJ2-2; possible D gene TRBD2, 6 bases. V gave up 6 bases and J gave up 3 bases, with 11 bases separating them. The CDR3 sequence is 14 residues long. The germline gives CDR1 LGHNT, CDR2 FRNRAP. The DNA for the CDR3 is TGTGCTAGTGGGAAGGGACTCGACACCGGGGAGCTGTTTTTT. This encodes CASGKGLDTGELFF. Complete variable domain (other parts from reference TRBV12-5 and TRBJ2-2): DARVTQTPRHKVTEMGQEVTMRCQPILGHNTVFWYRQTMMQGLELLAYFRNRAPLDDSGMPKDRFSAEMPDATLATLKIQPSEPRDSAVYFCASGKGLDTGELFFGEGSRLTVL.

The chain links TRBV30 to TRBJ2-1, with D maybe TRBD1 (6 bases). The V and J ends lost 1 base and 4 bases respectively, with 14 bases between them. The CDR3 runs to 15 residues. The germline V gene encodes CDR1 GTSNPN and CDR2 SVGIG (reference sequence). The CDR3: CAWSGPPDRYNEQFF. The CDR3 nucleotides read TGTGCCTGGAGTGGACCCCCGGACAGATACAATGAGCAGTTCTTC. The full variable domain, with the rest looked up from reference TRBV30 and TRBJ2-1, is SQTIHQWPATLVQPVGSPLSLECTVEGTSNPNLYWYRQAAGRGLQLLFYSVGIGQISSEVPQNLSASRPQDRQFILSSKKLLLSDSGFYLCAWSGPPDRYNEQFFGPGTRLTVL.

The gene calls are TRBV19 and TRBJ2-7, with 12 bases that match TRBD2. Per the germline V gene, CDR1 is LNHDA and CDR2 is SQIVND (reference sequence). This CDR3 contains 15 residues. The V gene end was trimmed by 2 bases and the J gene end by 3 bases; junction bases not matched to a gene: 2. As DNA, the CDR3 is TGTGCCAGTAGTATAAGGACTAGCGGGGTCTACGAGCAGTACTTC. This codes for CASSIRTSGVYEQYF.

The V and J genes are TRBV4-1 and TRBJ2-5, with a weak D call TRBD1 (5 bases). The CDR3 has 13 residues. The V end was cut by 3 bases, the J end by 4 bases, with 9 bases between. Germline V lookup: CDR1 MGHRA, CDR2 YSYEKL. For the CDR3, the DNA is TGCGCCAGCAGCCAGTATAGGGGAGAGACCCAGTACTTC. Translating gives CASSQYRGETQYF.

The V and J genes are TRBV4-1 and TRBJ1-2, with D hard to call. The germline V gene has CDR1 MGHRA and CDR2 YSYEKL. V lost 0 bases to trimming and J lost 8 bases, with 10 bases between them. The CDR3 covers 13 residues. The CDR3 here is CASSQDLEGGYTF. DNA for the CDR3: TGCGCCAGCAGCCAAGATTTGGAGGGCGGCTACACCTTC.

The genes are TRBV27 and TRBJ2-7, with D tentatively TRBD2 (6 bases). V shed 1 base and J shed 6 bases, with 10 bases lying between them. Germline V CDR1 and CDR2: MNHEY, SMNVEV (reference sequence). The CDR3 sequence is 13 residues long. The CDR3 DNA follows: TGTGCCAGCAGTTTATGGCGGGGAAGCGAGCAGTACTTC. This encodes CASSLWRGSEQYF.

With respect to this clone: At one boundary the junction diverges from the germline segment, which might be a read error. The rearrangement links TRBV28 to TRBJ1-1; the D gene is possibly TRBD1 (5 bases). CDR1 is MDHEN and CDR2 is SYDVKM in the germline V gene. The CDR3 runs to 15 residues. In DNA, the CDR3 is TGTGCCGGCAGTTCGAGACAGTCCCGGAACACTGAAGCTTTCTTT. Translated, it gives CAGSSRQSRNTEAFF. The variable domain in full, with the rest retrieved from reference TRBV28 and TRBJ1-1, is DVKVTQSSRYLVKRTGEKVFLECVQDMDHENMFWYRQDPGLGLRLIYFSYDVKMKEKGDIPEGYSVSREKKERFSLILESASTNQTSMYLCAGSSRQSRNTEAFFGQGTRLTVV.

The chain is built from TRBV7-6 and TRBJ2-7, with a weak D call TRBD1 (6 bases). Germline V lookup: CDR1 SGHVS, CDR2 FNYEAQ. The CDR3 is 16 residues long. The V end was cut by 0 bases, the J end by 2 bases, with 14 bases between. CDR3 bases: TGTGCCAGCAGCTTAGCGTTTCGGGACACACCCTACGAGCAGTACTTC. It translates to CASSLAFRDTPYEQYF.